This TCR beta chain originates from a study of blood T cell repertoires in COVID-19. This CDR3 has 12 amino acids. Germline V gives CDR1 SGHRS, CDR2 YFSETQ. Trimming stripped 4 bases from V and 4 bases from J, with 7 bases between. Profiling relied on immunoSEQ multiplex PCR, and the TCRdb table lists in-frame clones only, not all of them. The table lists fewer than 200,000 clones, approximately 82% of them singletons. J is TRBJ2-3 and V is TRBV5-1; D ambiguous. The TCR was taken from a woman between 50 and 59 years old who had recovered from COVID-19. Sequencing was done on a sample of PBMCs or T cells enriched from blood (not recorded which). CDR3 sequence: CASSAEADTQYF. The CDR3 nucleotides are TGCGCCAGCAGCGCAGAGGCAGATACGCAGTATTTT.